This T cell receptor beta chain was sequenced for a study of response to subunit inactivated influenza vaccine. Findings of the study overall: The authors suggested that few new T cells are recruited per seasonal influenza vaccination.

TCRdb re-called the RT-PCR reads through MiXCR, storing one row per CDR3 protein. The table shows hundreds of thousands of distinct CDR3 sequences, with roughly 15% occurring only once. Worth noting for this clonotype: Its antigen remains unknown.

V lost 5 bases and J 2 bases, leaving 17 bases between the germline ends. Germline assignment: CDR1 SGHRS and CDR2 YFSETQ. This CDR3 has 15 residues. Sequencing used PBMCs from blood, obtained approximately 15 days before vaccination. This clonotype was sampled from a man aged 45-65 years who received an inactivated influenza vaccine. This chain uses TRBV5-1 with TRBJ2-7, with D tentatively TRBD2 (5 bases). The CDR3 protein is CASSTTGEPTYEQYF. The DNA for the CDR3 is TGCGCCAGCAGTACAACCGGGGAGCCGACCTACGAGCAGTACTTC.